One and the same sample provided the 20 T cell receptor beta chains below, sequenced in a study of spatial heterogeneity in lung cancer. Using its own MiXCR run on the 5' RACE reads, TCRdb lists one record per CDR3 protein. The sample records some 55,000 distinct CDR3 sequences, under 7.5% being singletons. Sample time point: sample taken at primary tumor resection. Sequencing was performed on PBMCs, taken at surgery. The receptors were gathered from a female donor with early-stage non-small cell lung cancer.

By share of the sample, this clonotype is medium-sized. V usage is TRBV4-1 and J usage is TRBJ1-6; D ambiguous. V dropped 4 bases and J dropped 0 bases, with 13 bases sitting between them. The CDR3 has 17 amino acids. Germline CDR1 reads MGHRA; CDR2 reads YSYEKL. CDR3 protein: CASSPKDIFSYNSPLHF. The CDR3 coding sequence is TGCGCCAGCAGCCCAAAAGACATCTTCTCCTATAATTCACCCCTCCACTTT.

The CDR3 loop reads CSAKNYGYTF. DNA for the CDR3: TGCAGTGCTAAAAACTATGGCTACACCTTC. The V call is TRBV20-1, the J call TRBJ1-2; no reliable D call. V was pared by 4 bases and J by 2 bases, with 2 bases between. The CDR3 runs to 10 residues. Germline loops: CDR1 DFQATT, CDR2 SNEGSKA (reference sequence).

The rearrangement uses TRBV13 and TRBJ2-7; perhaps TRBD2 as D (6 bases). The CDR3 contains 12 residues. V lost 3 bases, J lost 4 bases, and 7 bases lay in between. CDR1 PRHDT and CDR2 FYEKMQ come from the germline V gene (reference sequence). This CDR3 is CASSFGSYEQYF. The CDR3 region has the DNA TGTGCCAGCAGCTTCGGGAGTTACGAGCAGTACTTC.

Ten or more counts support this clonotype. The chain recombines TRBV29-1 with TRBJ2-2; D might be TRBD1 or TRBD2, each matching 5 bases. CDR3 length: 13 residues. CDR1 SQVTM and CDR2 ANQGSEA come from the germline V gene. Trimming took 6 bases from V and 5 from J, leaving 13 bases between them. The CDR3 loop reads CSVGDRSTGELFF. The CDR3 nucleotides are TGCAGCGTGGGGGACCGGTCGACCGGGGAGCTGTTTTTT.

In this sample, this clonotype turned up many times. The chain combines TRBV7-8 with TRBJ2-7; TRBD2 matches at 12 bases. CDR1 SGHVS and CDR2 FQNEAQ come from the germline V gene. J gave up 2 bases and V 5 bases, and 13 bases lay outside the gene matches. This CDR3 is 18 amino acids long. The CDR3: CASSTPLAGGTPAYEQYF. DNA for the CDR3: TGTGCCAGCAGCACCCCACTAGCGGGAGGCACCCCGGCCTACGAGCAGTACTTC.

This clonotype was counted at least ten times. The V gene is TRBV7-2, the J gene TRBJ2-2; TRBD2 agrees at 7 bases. CDR3 length: 15 amino acids. V dropped 6 bases and J dropped 2; count of bases not matched to a gene: 6. The germline V gene encodes CDR1 SGHTA and CDR2 FQGNSA. The DNA for the CDR3 is TGTGCCAGCAGATACCGGGGGGTTAACACCGGGGAGCTGTTTTTT. Translating gives CASRYRGVNTGELFF.

This clonotype was detected only a few times. This rearrangement joins TRBV6-2 or TRBV6-3 to TRBJ2-3, with 8 bases aligning to TRBD1. The CDR3 contains 14 residues. Germline V gives CDR1 MNHEY, CDR2 SVGEGT. Losses at the gene ends were 7 bases for V and 1 base for J; bases not matched to a gene: 4. Here the CDR3 reads CASTKTGGTDTQYF. The CDR3 coding sequence is TGTGCCAGCACCAAGACAGGGGGCACAGATACGCAGTATTTT.

Regarding this clonotype: The junction does not match germline at one end; this may be a read error. CDR3 region: CASSAGGEGNQPQHF. Here the CDR3 DNA reads TGTGCCAGCAGCGCCGGGGGCGAAGGCAACCAGCCCCAGCATTTT. The V call is TRBV9, the J call TRBJ1-5; TRBD1 might be the D (6 bases). CDR1 SGDLS and CDR2 YYNGEE come from the germline V gene. This CDR3 contains 15 residues. Full variable domain (rest looked up from reference TRBV9 and TRBJ1-5): DSGVTQTPKHLITATGQRVTLRCSPRSGDLSVYWYQQSLDQGLQFLIQYYNGEERAKGNILERFSAQQFPDLHSELNLSSLELGDSALYFCASSAGGEGNQPQHFGDGTRLSIL.

The table lists this clonotype with many counts. This rearrangement joins TRBV28 to TRBJ1-5; D is possibly TRBD1 (5 bases). This CDR3 spans 13 amino acids. CDR1 is MDHEN and CDR2 is SYDVKM in the germline V gene. Trimming cost V 8 bases and J 2 bases, with 10 bases left between them. The CDR3 nucleotides read TGTGCCAGCCGTGACAGCGGCAATCAGCCCCAGCATTTT. Its translation: CASRDSGNQPQHF.

The gene calls are TRBV28 and TRBJ2-5; 13 bases fit TRBD2. In germline, CDR1 is MDHEN, CDR2 SYDVKM. The CDR3 runs to 16 residues. Trimming at V came to 5 bases and at J to 2 bases, leaving 5 bases not matched to a gene. This CDR3 reads CASSPGLAGAQETQYF. The CDR3 DNA sequence: TGTGCCAGCAGTCCCGGACTAGCGGGGGCGCAAGAGACCCAGTACTTC.

This clonotype was seen at least ten times. The CDR3 coding sequence is TGTGCCAGCAGTTTAGAAGCCTTCTGGAATCCCGGTGGAAACACCATATATTTT. Amino acids: CASSLEAFWNPGGNTIYF. The gene calls are TRBV28 and TRBJ1-3, with D hard to call. The CDR3 runs 18 residues. Trimming removed 2 bases at V and 3 bases at J, with 20 bases between. CDR1 MDHEN and CDR2 SYDVKM come from the germline V gene.

This clonotype was found many times. This chain uses TRBV21-1 with TRBJ1-5. TRBV21-1 is flagged as a pseudogene. The CDR3 loop spans 15 amino acids. CDR3 coding DNA: TGTGCCAGCAGCAAAAGGAATGGGAGGAATCAGCCCCAGCATTTT. Its translation: CASSKRNGRNQPQHF.

The sample holds many counts of this clonotype. This rearrangement joins TRBV14 to TRBJ1-6; D is unclear. Trimming removed 4 bases from V and 10 bases from J, with 17 bases in between. In germline, CDR1 is SGHDN, CDR2 FVKESK. The CDR3 sequence is 15 residues long. The CDR3 DNA reads TGTGCCAGCAGCCCACTGGACCCTATAAGATCACCCCTCCACTTT. Protein sequence: CASSPLDPIRSPLHF.

The J gene is TRBJ2-2, the V gene TRBV5-5; D is unclear. Per germline, CDR1 SGHKS and CDR2 YYEKEE (reference sequence). The CDR3 spans 16 residues. V lost 4 bases and J lost 0, with 13 bases in between. The CDR3 DNA follows: TGTGCCAGCAGCCCCCTCTCGAGCGCGAACACCGGGGAGCTGTTTTTT. Protein product: CASSPLSSANTGELFF.

This clonotype was recorded many times. For the CDR3, the DNA is TGTGCCAGCAGCAAAGTTTCCTCCAGGGGGCCTGGGGCCAACGTCCTGACTTTC. Translation gives CASSKVSSRGPGANVLTF. The chain joins TRBV21-1 to TRBJ2-6; no check of the table's D call, TRBD1, against the DNA was made. TRBV21-1 is a pseudogene. This CDR3 is 18 amino acids long.

This clonotype was counted between two and nine times. The chain joins TRBV11-3 to TRBJ2-3, with D possibly TRBD1 on 6 matching bases. V was cut by 5 bases and J by 6 bases, with 18 bases left in between. CDR1 and CDR2 from the germline V gene are SGHNT and YENEEA. This CDR3 comprises 15 residues. CDR3: CASSPGTHSSDTQYF. CDR3 DNA sequence: TGTGCCAGCAGCCCCGGGACACACTCATCGGATACGCAGTATTTT. Filled out from reference TRBV11-3 and TRBJ2-3, the complete variable domain reads EAGVVQSPRYKIIEKKQPVAFWCNPISGHNTLYWYLQNLGQGPELLIRYENEEAVDDSQLPKDRFSAERLKGVDSTLKIQPAELGDSAVYLCASSPGTHSSDTQYFGPGTRLTVL.

This clonotype was seen many times. CDR3 bases: TGTGCCAGCAGCTTAGGAGGGGTCGGAGAGACCCAGTACTTC. Protein product: CASSLGGVGETQYF. The chain has TRBV11-3 and TRBJ2-5; D is perhaps TRBD1 or TRBD2 (5 bases each). This CDR3 region has 14 residues. Germline lookup yields CDR1 SGHNT and CDR2 YENEEA. V dropped 1 base and J dropped 4 bases, with 10 bases sitting between them.

This clonotype was counted many times. J is TRBJ1-6 and V is TRBV30; D uncertain. The CDR3 has 13 amino acids. V was shortened by 0 bases and J by 7 bases, with 7 bases between the two germline ends. Germline CDR1 GTSNPN, CDR2 SVGIG (reference sequence). The DNA for the CDR3 is TGTGCCTGGAGTGTACGGAACAATTCACCCCTCCACTTT. It is translated as CAWSVRNNSPLHF.

The J gene is TRBJ1-1, the V gene TRBV7-3; D gene unclear. CDR1 SGHTA and CDR2 FQGTGA come from the germline V gene. Trimming cost V 1 base and J 5 bases, with 8 bases left between them. CDR3 length: 13 residues. CDR3 protein: CASSLSPVTEAFF. The CDR3 DNA sequence: TGTGCCAGCAGCTTAAGCCCGGTTACTGAAGCTTTCTTT.

This clonotype was counted only a few times. The CDR3 sequence: CASSSDRDYEQYV. In DNA, the CDR3 is TGTGCCAGCAGCTCAGACAGGGACTACGAGCAGTACGTC. The J gene is TRBJ2-7, the V gene TRBV28, with 7 bases matching TRBD1. Germline CDR1 is MDHEN and CDR2 is SYDVKM. J gave up 3 bases and V 6 bases, and 5 bases lay outside the gene matches. The CDR3 loop spans 13 amino acids.